The 25 T cell receptor beta chains listed next were all sequenced from one sample in a study of TIL therapy for anti-PD-1-resistant metastatic lung cancer. The immunoSEQ assay was v3. Using immunoSEQ multiplex PCR, the repertoire was profiled, and TCRdb retains in-frame clones only, with some absent. The sample records 5,000 to 8,000 clones, roughly 60% being singletons. Time point defined: pre-treatment sample, taken before nivolumab and TIL therapy. The tumor samples were excised metastases, mostly pleural nodules or supraclavicular lymph nodes. This material consisted of tumor tissue, taken at baseline. All receptors derive from a person aged 25 to 80 with non-small cell lung cancer.

V and J are TRBV4-1 and TRBJ1-2; TRBD1 might be the D (5 bases). In germline, CDR1 is MGHRA, CDR2 YSYEKL. The CDR3 contains 16 residues. V lost 0 bases to trimming and J lost 4 bases, with 15 bases between them. For the CDR3, the DNA is TGCGCCAGCAGCCAAGATCAAGACAGTCTGGGCTATGGCTACACCTTC. Translated: CASSQDQDSLGYGYTF.

The CDR3 DNA reads TGTGCCAGCAGCTTAGGAGGGGCAGATACGCAGTATTTT. It is translated as CASSLGGADTQYF. J is TRBJ2-3 and V is TRBV11-3; D may match TRBD1 or TRBD2 (5 bases each). V gave up 1 base and J gave up 4 bases, with 6 bases separating them. Germline V lookup: CDR1 SGHNT, CDR2 YENEEA. The CDR3 spans 13 residues. Supplemented by reference TRBV11-3 and TRBJ2-3, the full variable domain reads EAGVVQSPRYKIIEKKQPVAFWCNPISGHNTLYWYLQNLGQGPELLIRYENEEAVDDSQLPKDRFSAERLKGVDSTLKIQPAELGDSAVYLCASSLGGADTQYFGPGTRLTVL.

Points on this clone: The junction does not match germline at one end; this may be a read error. The chain carries TRBV7-9 and TRBJ1-3, with D possibly TRBD1 on 6 matching bases. Looked up from germline, CDR1 is SEHNR and CDR2 is FQNEAQ (reference sequence). The CDR3 contains 13 residues. CDR3 DNA: TGTGCCAGCAGCCCAGGACAGTGGCCTTCTTTGCATTTT. Protein: CASSPGQWPSLHF.

This chain joins TRBV3-1 (or the pseudogene TRBV3-2) and TRBJ2-7, with D tentatively TRBD2 (6 bases). Germline-derived CDR1 and CDR2 are LGHDT and YNNKEL (reference sequence). V dropped 0 bases and J dropped 3 bases, with 12 bases sitting between them. The CDR3 is made up of 15 amino acids. CDR3 nucleotide sequence: TGTGCCAGCAGCCAAGATGCGGGCGGGATCTACGAGCAGTACTTC. Its translation: CASSQDAGGIYEQYF.

V usage is TRBV3-1 (or the pseudogene TRBV3-2) and J usage is TRBJ2-3, with 10 bases matching TRBD2. Germline lookup yields CDR1 LGHDT and CDR2 YNNKEL (reference sequence). The CDR3 has 16 amino acids. Trimming took 3 bases from V and 4 from J; bases not matched to a gene: 7. CDR3 DNA sequence: TGTGCCAGCAGCCAGGTCCTCAGCGGGGGGGCAGATACGCAGTATTTT. Amino acids: CASSQVLSGGADTQYF.

J is TRBJ1-5 and V is TRBV6-5, with a weak D call TRBD1 (5 bases). This CDR3 spans 15 amino acids. Germline-derived CDR1 and CDR2 are MNHEY and SVGAGI. Between the trimmed V and J ends, which lost 0 bases and 4 bases, there was a span of 10 bases. The CDR3 DNA sequence: TGTGCCAGCAGTTACTCCCGGCAGGGTAATCAGCCCCAGCATTTT. Translating gives CASSYSRQGNQPQHF.

This sequence joins TRBV11-2 and TRBJ2-2; 8 positions match TRBD2. This CDR3 is 17 amino acids long. The V and J ends lost 3 bases and 0 bases, in that order; junction bases with no gene match: 6. CDR1 is SGHAT, CDR2 FQNNGV, per germline. CDR3 in DNA: TGTGCCAGCAGCTTCGGGAGGGGAGTCGCGAACACCGGGGAGCTGTTTTTT. This sequence encodes CASSFGRGVANTGELFF.

This clone turned up a few times. V is TRBV15 and J is TRBJ1-3; D gene unclear. The germline V gene has CDR1 LNHNV and CDR2 YYDKDF (reference sequence). The CDR3 is 15 amino acids. V shed 1 base and J shed 0 bases, with 7 bases lying between them. The CDR3 here is CATSRGGFSGNTIYF. CDR3 bases: TGTGCCACCAGCAGAGGGGGATTCTCTGGAAACACCATATATTTT.

The V call is TRBV10-3, the J call TRBJ1-3, with D unresolved. V was pared by 3 bases and J by 2 bases, with 8 bases between. The CDR3 loop spans 14 amino acids. Germline CDR1 ENHRY, CDR2 SYGVKD. CDR3 nucleotides: TGTGCCATCAGTGATGAAGGAGCTGGAAACACCATATATTTT. Translated: CAISDEGAGNTIYF.

The chain joins TRBV7-2 to TRBJ2-5; weak D call: TRBD2 (7 bases). V lost 2 bases, J lost 3 bases, and 16 bases lay in between. The CDR3 loop spans 16 amino acids. CDR1 is SGHTA and CDR2 is FQGNSA in the germline V gene. The CDR3 protein is CASSLTSGAGEETQYF. DNA of the CDR3: TGTGCCAGCAGCTTAACCTCAGGGGCGGGAGAAGAGACCCAGTACTTC.

This chain joins TRBV27 and TRBJ2-2, with a tentative D call TRBD2 (6 bases). The CDR3 consists of 14 residues. The V and J ends lost 6 bases and 6 bases respectively, with 14 bases between them. The germline V gene has CDR1 MNHEY and CDR2 SMNVEV (reference sequence). In DNA form, the CDR3 reads TGTGCCAGCAGCCCCCGCGGGAAAGCCGGGGAGCTGTTTTTT. Translating gives CASSPRGKAGELFF.

This chain connects TRBV5-8 to TRBJ2-3, with D maybe TRBD1 (5 bases). Germline V gene sequence: CDR1 SGHTS, CDR2 YDEGEE. Trimming stripped 9 bases from V and 2 bases from J, with 10 bases between. This CDR3 comprises 12 residues. The CDR3 DNA follows: TGTGCCACCCAGACAGCCACAGATACGCAGTATTTT. Its protein is CATQTATDTQYF.

This chain uses TRBV3-1 (or the pseudogene TRBV3-2) with TRBJ2-6; D tentatively fits TRBD1 or TRBD2 (5 bases each). The CDR3 covers 18 residues. Germline loops: CDR1 LGHDT, CDR2 YNNKEL (reference sequence). V dropped 1 base and J dropped 4 bases, with 17 bases sitting between them. CDR3 residues: CASSQVSLRGAGANVLTF. The CDR3, as DNA: TGTGCCAGCAGCCAAGTCTCCCTCCGAGGGGCCGGGGCCAACGTCCTGACTTTC.

J is TRBJ1-1 and V is TRBV2; D is perhaps TRBD1 (5 bases). Trimming took 5 bases from V and 4 from J, leaving 14 bases between them. The CDR3 is made up of 14 amino acids. Germline V CDR1 and CDR2: SNHLY, FYNNEI. The CDR3 coding sequence is TGTGCCAGCAGTCAATCCAGGGCGAGCACTGAAGCTTTCTTT. Translated, it gives CASSQSRASTEAFF.

The CDR3 loop reads CASSFTGEPNTGELFF. CDR3 DNA: TGTGCCAGCAGTTTTACGGGGGAACCGAACACCGGGGAGCTGTTTTTT. This rearrangement joins TRBV28 to TRBJ2-2, with D possibly TRBD2 on 6 matching bases. Germline loops: CDR1 MDHEN, CDR2 SYDVKM. The CDR3 totals 16 residues. The V and J ends lost 3 bases and 0 bases respectively, with 11 bases between them.

The genes are TRBV6-4 and TRBJ2-3, with TRBD2 as a possible D gene (6 bases). The CDR3 loop spans 15 amino acids. CDR1 is MRHNA and CDR2 is SNTAGT in the germline V gene. Deletions cut 6 bases from V and 3 bases from J, with 16 bases between. CDR3 DNA sequence: TGTGCCAGCAGCGATGGGTCTAGCGAGACAGATACGCAGTATTTT. As protein: CASSDGSSETDTQYF.

The chain uses TRBV19 and TRBJ1-5; TRBD1 might be the D (5 bases). The CDR3 sequence is 15 residues long. Trimming removed 5 bases at V and 4 bases at J, with 15 bases between. The germline gives CDR1 LNHDA, CDR2 SQIVND (reference sequence). In DNA, the CDR3 is TGTGCCAGTAGTCGTCCACAGGACCTTAATCAGCCCCAGCATTTT. Translating gives CASSRPQDLNQPQHF.

This clone was counted a few times. The rearrangement uses TRBV5-6 and TRBJ1-1; D call uncertain. The CDR3 runs 15 residues. Germline V gives CDR1 SGHDT, CDR2 YYEEEE. V lost 1 base to trimming and J lost 0 bases, with 10 bases between them. The CDR3 nucleotides read TGTGCCAGCAGCTTGAAGGGAGAGCTGAACACTGAAGCTTTCTTT. Translating gives CASSLKGELNTEAFF.

To note about this clone: The sample holds other DNA sequences that translate to the same CDR3. This chain joins TRBV11-2 and TRBJ1-1, with no clear D. Germline CDR1 SGHAT, CDR2 FQNNGV. Trimming stripped 1 base from V and 3 bases from J, with 9 bases between. This CDR3 is built from 14 residues. As DNA, the CDR3 is TGTGCCAGCAGCTTAGTAAGCACGGACACTGAAGCTTTCTTT. Protein sequence: CASSLVSTDTEAFF.

This chain joins TRBV27 and TRBJ1-6; 9 bases agree with TRBD1. Trimming took 3 bases from V and 13 from J; bases not matched to a gene: 4. Germline CDR1 MNHEY, CDR2 SMNVEV (reference sequence). The CDR3 has 13 residues. This chain's CDR3 is CASSFSGQGPLHF. Written as DNA, the CDR3 is TGTGCCAGCAGTTTTTCGGGACAGGGCCCCCTCCACTTT.

This clone has a handful of counts. The J gene is TRBJ1-2, the V gene TRBV29-1; D unclear. The CDR3 has 11 residues. Germline V CDR1 and CDR2: SQVTM, ANQGSEA. V was shortened by 5 bases and J by 3 bases, with 7 bases between the two germline ends. This CDR3 is CSVSRDYGYTF. In nucleotides, the CDR3 is TGCAGCGTTAGCAGAGACTATGGCTACACCTTC.

The chain uses TRBV27 and TRBJ2-4; D is possibly TRBD2 (6 bases). This CDR3 spans 15 amino acids. V was trimmed by 6 bases and J by 2 bases, leaving 14 bases between them. Germline V CDR1 and CDR2: MNHEY, SMNVEV (reference sequence). CDR3 DNA: TGTGCCAGCAGCCCTAGCGACGCAACCAAAAACATTCAGTACTTC. Amino acids: CASSPSDATKNIQYF.

This chain links TRBV19 with TRBJ2-3; 8 bases are shared with TRBD2. Unmatched junction bases numbered 4, after V lost 3 bases and J lost 2 bases. The CDR3 totals 15 residues. Germline lookup yields CDR1 LNHDA and CDR2 SQIVND (reference sequence). The CDR3, as DNA: TGTGCCAGTAGTATGGGCGGGGGGTACACAGATACGCAGTATTTT. Amino acid sequence: CASSMGGGYTDTQYF. Full variable domain (rest looked up from reference TRBV19 and TRBJ2-3): DGGITQSPKYLFRKEGQNVTLSCEQNLNHDAMYWYRQDPGQGLRLIYYSQIVNDFQKGDIAEGYSVSREKKESFPLTVTSAQKNPTAFYLCASSMGGGYTDTQYFGPGTRLTVL.

The chain combines TRBV19 with TRBJ1-5; no firm D call. The CDR3 contains 16 residues. V was clipped by 4 bases and J by 4 bases, with 17 bases between them. CDR1 and CDR2 (germline): LNHDA, SQIVND (reference sequence). CDR3 sequence (DNA): TGTGCCAGTAGTAAGACACCTTCTCGGCGGAATCAGCCCCAGCATTTT. This sequence encodes CASSKTPSRRNQPQHF.

The J gene is TRBJ2-5, the V gene TRBV6-6; TRBD2 aligns across 7 bases. The CDR3 is 14 residues long. Germline lookup yields CDR1 MNHNY and CDR2 SVGAGI (reference sequence). V lost 10 bases to trimming and J lost 5 bases; unmatched junction nucleotides: 13. The CDR3 DNA sequence: TGTGCCACCCGGGTGACGGGACTATCCGAGACCCAGTACTTC. It translates to CATRVTGLSETQYF.